This T cell receptor (beta chain) was obtained from a study of OX40 agonist ivuxolimab in advanced cancers. With 3 bases clipped from V and 7 bases from J, the junction kept 5 bases outside the gene matches. Germline V gene lookup returns CDR1 MNHEY and CDR2 SMNVEV (reference sequence). The CDR3 has 15 amino acids. Sequencing used immunoSEQ multiplex PCR; TCRdb keeps in-frame clones, though not all of them. Of 84,000 or so clones listed, 75% to 95% are singletons. This sequence joins TRBV27 and TRBJ2-1; 11 positions agree with TRBD2. The material was CD4+ or CD8+ T cells sorted from blood, obtained in a trial of the OX40 agonist ivuxolimab. The sequence was collected from an adult with an advanced solid tumor such as melanoma, head and neck, liver or kidney cancer. The CDR3 loop is CASSLVVAGGNEQFF. CDR3 in DNA: TGTGCCAGCAGTTTGGTAGTAGCGGGAGGGAATGAGCAGTTCTTC.